Following are 8 T cell receptor beta chains from one sample sequenced in a study of CD8+ T cells in alopecia areata. RNA, once extracted, was reverse transcribed into cDNA for use as the sequencing template. Data came from immunoSEQ multiplex PCR; TCRdb stores just in-frame clones and leaves some out. The profile shows about 190,000 clones, roughly 66% of them singletons. Treatment in this sample: oral pan-JAK inhibitor, 5-10 mg twice daily. The source was CD4+ T cells sorted from blood, collected at week 24, from a patient treated with tofacitinib. The receptor set was obtained from a human donor with alopecia areata.

The chain couples TRBV30 to TRBJ1-1; 11 nucleotides agree with TRBD1. Losses at the gene ends were 5 bases for V and 6 bases for J; bases not matched to a gene: 2. The germline gives CDR1 GTSNPN, CDR2 SVGIG (reference sequence). CDR3 length equals 12 residues. DNA for the CDR3: TGTGCCTGGGGACAGGGGGCGGCTGAAGCTTTCTTT. Translated: CAWGQGAAEAFF. The full variable domain, rest sourced from reference TRBV30 and TRBJ1-1, is SQTIHQWPATLVQPVGSPLSLECTVEGTSNPNLYWYRQAAGRGLQLLFYSVGIGQISSEVPQNLSASRPQDRQFILSSKKLLLSDSGFYLCAWGQGAAEAFFGQGTRLTVV.

This clone was counted at least ten times. V and J are TRBV6-1 and TRBJ2-1; no firm D call. From germline, CDR1 is MNHNS and CDR2 SASEGT. V was clipped by 1 base and J by 0 bases, with 7 bases between them. The CDR3 totals 15 residues. The CDR3 bases are TGTGCCAGCAGTGAAGGGGCGGCCTCCTACAATGAGCAGTTCTTC. Its translation: CASSEGAASYNEQFF.

V gene TRBV7-7 combines with J gene TRBJ2-2; TRBD2 might be the D (6 bases). This CDR3 comprises 14 residues. Trimming removed 3 bases from V and 2 bases from J, with 7 bases in between. Germline CDR1 is SSHAT and CDR2 is FNYEAQ (reference sequence). CDR3 in DNA: TGTGCCAGCAGCTTGGGGACTAACACCGGGGAGCTGTTTTTT. Translation: CASSLGTNTGELFF.

The chain recombines TRBV30 with TRBJ2-3; the D gene is possibly TRBD2 (6 bases). The V end lost 2 bases, the J end lost 4 bases, and 7 bases lay between the germline ends. Germline V gene lookup returns CDR1 GTSNPN and CDR2 SVGIG (reference sequence). The CDR3 runs 12 residues. DNA of the CDR3: TGTGCCTGGAGTCCTAGCGCAGATACGCAGTATTTT. Its translation is CAWSPSADTQYF.

This chain connects TRBV11-1 to TRBJ1-2; no definite D call. The CDR3 length is 13 residues. V lost 5 bases and J 2 bases, leaving 9 bases between the germline ends. Germline lookup yields CDR1 SGHAT and CDR2 FQDESV (reference sequence). The CDR3, as DNA: TGTGCCAGCAGCCCGCCGTCCAACTATGGCTACACCTTC. This codes for CASSPPSNYGYTF.

This rearrangement joins TRBV5-1 to TRBJ1-1; no clear D. Germline V gene lookup returns CDR1 SGHRS and CDR2 YFSETQ. The CDR3 totals 16 residues. Trimming removed 0 bases from V and 1 base from J, with 13 bases in between. CDR3 residues: CASSLGREPTNTEAFF. The DNA for the CDR3 is TGCGCCAGCAGCTTGGGCCGGGAGCCCACGAACACTGAAGCTTTCTTT.

This chain links TRBV29-1 with TRBJ1-1; no definite D call. CDR3 size: 13 residues. CDR1 is SQVTM, CDR2 ANQGSEA, per germline. The germline V and J ends were trimmed by 5 bases and 10 bases, with 20 bases remaining between them. CDR3 sequence (DNA): TGCAGCGTTCTTACCAGGATCCCGAAGGGAGCTTTCTTT. It is translated as CSVLTRIPKGAFF.

The chain has TRBV28 and TRBJ2-7, with D tentatively TRBD1 or TRBD2 (5 bases each). The germline CDR1 and CDR2 sequences are MDHEN and SYDVKM. The V end lost 7 bases, the J end lost 4 bases, and 14 bases lay between the germline ends. The CDR3 extends over 13 amino acids. The CDR3 protein is CASMNGAPYEQYF. The CDR3 DNA follows: TGTGCCAGCATGAACGGGGCGCCGTACGAGCAGTACTTC. The full variable domain, in which reference TRBV28 and TRBJ2-7 provide the parts outside the CDR3, is DVKVTQSSRYLVKRTGEKVFLECVQDMDHENMFWYRQDPGLGLRLIYFSYDVKMKEKGDIPEGYSVSREKKERFSLILESASTNQTSMYLCASMNGAPYEQYFGPGTRLTVT.